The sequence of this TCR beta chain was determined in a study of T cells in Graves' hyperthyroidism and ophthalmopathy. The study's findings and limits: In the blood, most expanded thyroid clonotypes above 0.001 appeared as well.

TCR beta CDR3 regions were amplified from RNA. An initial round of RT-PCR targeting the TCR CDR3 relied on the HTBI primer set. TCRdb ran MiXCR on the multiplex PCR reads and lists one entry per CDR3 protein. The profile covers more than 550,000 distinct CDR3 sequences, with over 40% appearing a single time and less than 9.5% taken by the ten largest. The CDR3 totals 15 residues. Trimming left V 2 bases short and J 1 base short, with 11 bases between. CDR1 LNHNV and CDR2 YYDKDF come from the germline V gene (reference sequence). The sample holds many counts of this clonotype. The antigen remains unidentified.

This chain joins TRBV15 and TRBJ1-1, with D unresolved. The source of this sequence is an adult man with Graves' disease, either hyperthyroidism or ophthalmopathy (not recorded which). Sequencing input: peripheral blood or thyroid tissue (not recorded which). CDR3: CATSRTDMENTEAFF. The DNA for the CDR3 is TGTGCCACCAGCAGAACAGACATGGAGAACACTGAAGCTTTCTTT.